This paragraph reports one T cell receptor (beta chain). The data were taken from a study of blood T cells in healthy people across ages. Researchers isolated at least 6 million PBMCs per sample. Extraction yielded at least 6 micrograms of total RNA per sample. A second PCR, run for about 7 to 11 cycles, used a sample-barcoded 5' primer plus a J-beta primer mix. With 12 random nucleotides, a template-switch adaptor tagged each individual cDNA molecule. TCRdb re-analysed the 5' RACE reads in MiXCR, keeping a single row per CDR3 protein. The table records hundreds of thousands of distinct CDR3 sequences, 58% of them present only once. CDR3 length equals 16 residues. V was pared by 4 bases and J by 9 bases, with 10 bases of the junction left unmatched. The V gene's germline CDR1 is SGHRS and CDR2 YFSETQ.

The V gene is TRBV5-1, the J gene TRBJ2-1, with TRBD2 identical over 13 bases. Sample: blood. The receptor's source is a man aged 55-75 years in good health. The CDR3 DNA is TGCGCCAGCAGCCCCGGGACTAGCGGGGCTGGGGGTGAGCAGTTCTTC. Translation: CASSPGTSGAGGEQFF. The full variable domain, completed using reference TRBV5-1 and TRBJ2-1, is KAGVTQTPRYLIKTRGQQVTLSCSPISGHRSVSWYQQTPGQGLQFLFEYFSETQRNKGNFPGRFSGRQFSNSRSEMNVSTLELGDSALYLCASSPGTSGAGGEQFFGPGTRLTVL.